This paragraph covers one T cell receptor beta chain sequence. What it binds is not known. The collection from each donor was one heparinised blood draw averaging approximately 110 mL. Expressed TCRB transcripts were sequenced because the isolated RNA had all been reverse transcribed beforehand. Clones were sequenced by immunoSEQ multiplex PCR, and TCRdb holds only the in-frame ones, with some missing. The table records roughly 250,000 clones, around 21% of them present only once. The sample originates from a study of beta chain features in type 1 diabetes. Regarding the study as a whole: All four CD4+ subsets from Type 1 diabetes patients carried moderately but significantly shorter TCRB CDR3s.

Germline CDR1 is LNHNV and CDR2 is YYDKDF (reference sequence). V trimming: 1 base; J trimming: 6 bases; junction bases outside the gene matches: 7. The CDR3 length is 16 residues. The V gene is TRBV15, the J gene TRBJ1-5; 9 bases are a match to TRBD1. The sample consisted of naive CD4+ T cells from blood. This clonotype was obtained from a woman aged 40-49 years with type 1 diabetes. In DNA, the CDR3 is TGTGCCACCAGCAGAGCGGGACAGGGAGGAAGTCAGCCCCAGCATTTT. It is translated as CATSRAGQGGSQPQHF.